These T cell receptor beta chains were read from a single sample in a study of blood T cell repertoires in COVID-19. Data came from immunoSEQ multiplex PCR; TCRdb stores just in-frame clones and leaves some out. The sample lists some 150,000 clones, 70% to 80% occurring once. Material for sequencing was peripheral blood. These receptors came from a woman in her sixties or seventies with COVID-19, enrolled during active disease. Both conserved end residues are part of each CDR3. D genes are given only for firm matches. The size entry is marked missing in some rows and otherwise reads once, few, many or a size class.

cdr3_nt: TGTGCCAGCAGCTTAGGGGACAGTCCGCACAATGAGCAGTTCTTC
cdr3_aa: CASSLGDSPHNEQFF
clone_size: .
d_call: TRBD1
v_call: TRBV7-6
j_call: TRBJ2-1

cdr3_nt: TGCGCCAGCAGCCCGGACAGGGTGGGGCAAGAGACCCAGTACTTC
cdr3_aa: CASSPDRVGQETQYF
clone_size: .
d_call: TRBD1
v_call: TRBV4-1
j_call: TRBJ2-5

cdr3_nt: TGTGCCAGCTCACGAGACGGGGGCACTGAAGCTTTCTTT
cdr3_aa: CASSRDGGTEAFF
clone_size: .
d_call: .
v_call: TRBV18
j_call: TRBJ1-1

cdr3_nt: TGCGCCAGCAGCCGATTCGGACTAGCGGCATCGCTTAGCACAGATACGCAGTATTTT
cdr3_aa: CASSRFGLAASLSTDTQYF
clone_size: .
d_call: TRBD2
v_call: TRBV5-1
j_call: TRBJ2-3

cdr3_nt: TGTGCCAGCAGCCAATTGGGGCTCGGAGAGACCCAGTACTTC
cdr3_aa: CASSQLGLGETQYF
clone_size: once
d_call: .
v_call: TRBV3-1/TRBV3-2
j_call: TRBJ2-5

cdr3_nt: TGTGCCAGCAGCGGGCGGGACAGTCCCTCCTACGAGCAGTACTTC
cdr3_aa: CASSGRDSPSYEQYF
clone_size: .
d_call: .
v_call: TRBV11-2
j_call: TRBJ2-7

cdr3_nt: TGTGCCAGTAGCTCCAGGCTACTAGCGGGCAACACAGATACGCAGTATTTT
cdr3_aa: CASSSRLLAGNTDTQYF
clone_size: few
d_call: TRBD2
v_call: TRBV19
j_call: TRBJ2-3

cdr3_nt: TGTGCCAGCAGCCCCCAGGGGGCGTCGTATGGCTACACCTTC
cdr3_aa: CASSPQGASYGYTF
clone_size: .
d_call: TRBD1
v_call: TRBV14
j_call: TRBJ1-2

cdr3_nt: TGCGCCAGCAGCCTCGACAGCTGGCAGGGCTACACCTTC
cdr3_aa: CASSLDSWQGYTF
clone_size: .
d_call: .
v_call: TRBV5-1
j_call: TRBJ1-2

cdr3_nt: TGTGCCAGCAGCGGTCCTACAGGGAAGGGGTATGGCTACACCTTC
cdr3_aa: CASSGPTGKGYGYTF
clone_size: once
d_call: .
v_call: TRBV25-1
j_call: TRBJ1-2

cdr3_nt: TGTGCCAGCAGCCCTGACAGGGGTCCCTACGAGCAGTACTTC
cdr3_aa: CASSPDRGPYEQYF
clone_size: .
d_call: TRBD1
v_call: TRBV9
j_call: TRBJ2-7

cdr3_nt: TGTGCCAGCTCAATGGACGGGATTGATAATTCACCCCTCCACTTT
cdr3_aa: CASSMDGIDNSPLHF
clone_size: .
d_call: .
v_call: TRBV18
j_call: TRBJ1-6

cdr3_nt: TGTGCCAGCAGCGAAGCGAATGAGCAGTTCTTC
cdr3_aa: CASSEANEQFF
clone_size: .
d_call: .
v_call: TRBV7-9
j_call: TRBJ2-1

cdr3_nt: TGCGCCAGCAGCCAAGAACACGGACAACCCAATTCACCCCTCCACTTT
cdr3_aa: CASSQEHGQPNSPLHF
clone_size: few
d_call: .
v_call: TRBV4-1
j_call: TRBJ1-6